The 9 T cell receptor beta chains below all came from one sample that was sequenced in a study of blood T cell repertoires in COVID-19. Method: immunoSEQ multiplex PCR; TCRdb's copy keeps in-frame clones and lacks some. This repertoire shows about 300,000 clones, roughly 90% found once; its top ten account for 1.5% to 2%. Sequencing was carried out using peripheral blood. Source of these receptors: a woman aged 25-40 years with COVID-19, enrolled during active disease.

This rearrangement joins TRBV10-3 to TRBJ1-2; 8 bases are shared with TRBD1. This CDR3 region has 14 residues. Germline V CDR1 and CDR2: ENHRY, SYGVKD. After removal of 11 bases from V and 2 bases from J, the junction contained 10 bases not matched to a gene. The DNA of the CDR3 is TGTGCCTCCCAGGGACAGGCTAAAAACTATGGCTACACCTTC. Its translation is CASQGQAKNYGYTF.

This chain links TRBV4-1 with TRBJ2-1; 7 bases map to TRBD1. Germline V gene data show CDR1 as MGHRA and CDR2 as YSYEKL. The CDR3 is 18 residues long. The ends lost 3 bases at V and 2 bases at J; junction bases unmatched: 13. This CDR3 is CASSQGLKGQGAYNEQFF. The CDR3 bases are TGCGCCAGCAGCCAGGGGTTAAAGGGCCAGGGGGCCTACAATGAGCAGTTCTTC.

This CDR3 reads CASSPRQGWNTEAFF. Here the CDR3 DNA reads TGTGCCAGTAGTCCGCGACAGGGTTGGAACACTGAAGCTTTCTTT. The rearrangement links TRBV19 to TRBJ1-1; 7 bases match TRBD1. Germline V gene sequence: CDR1 LNHDA, CDR2 SQIVND (reference sequence). With V trimmed by 5 bases and J by 1 base, 7 bases remained unmatched. The CDR3 length is 15 residues.

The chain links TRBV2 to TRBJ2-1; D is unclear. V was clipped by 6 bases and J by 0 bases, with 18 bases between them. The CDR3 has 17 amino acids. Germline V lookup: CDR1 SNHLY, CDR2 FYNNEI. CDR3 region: CASRRYVRSGSYNEQFF. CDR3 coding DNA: TGTGCCAGCAGGAGGTACGTCCGCTCGGGCTCCTACAATGAGCAGTTCTTC.

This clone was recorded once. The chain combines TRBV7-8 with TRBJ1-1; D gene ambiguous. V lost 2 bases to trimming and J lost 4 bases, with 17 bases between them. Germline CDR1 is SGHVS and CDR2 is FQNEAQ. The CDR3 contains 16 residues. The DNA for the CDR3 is TGTGCCAGCAGCTTATCCTTACTAGATTATAGCACTGAAGCTTTCTTT. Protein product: CASSLSLLDYSTEAFF.

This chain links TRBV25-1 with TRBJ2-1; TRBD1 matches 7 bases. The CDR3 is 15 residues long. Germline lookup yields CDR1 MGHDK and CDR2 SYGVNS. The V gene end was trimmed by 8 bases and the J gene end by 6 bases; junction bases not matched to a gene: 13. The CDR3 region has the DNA TGTGCCAGCGGGTTCTTGGGACAGTCGAGCAATGAGCAGTTCTTC. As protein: CASGFLGQSSNEQFF.

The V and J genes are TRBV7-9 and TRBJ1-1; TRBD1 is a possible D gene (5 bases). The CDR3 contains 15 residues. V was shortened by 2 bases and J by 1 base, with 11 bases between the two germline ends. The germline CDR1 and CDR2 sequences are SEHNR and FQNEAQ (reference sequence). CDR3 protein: CASSLSRGRNTEAFF. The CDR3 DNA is TGTGCCAGCAGCTTATCCCGGGGGAGGAACACTGAAGCTTTCTTT.

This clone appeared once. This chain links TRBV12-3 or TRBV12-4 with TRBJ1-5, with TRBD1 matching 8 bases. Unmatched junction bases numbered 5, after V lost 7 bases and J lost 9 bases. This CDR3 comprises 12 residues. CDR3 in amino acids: CASNQGALPQHF. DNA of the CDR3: TGTGCCAGCAATCAGGGGGCCTTGCCCCAGCATTTT.

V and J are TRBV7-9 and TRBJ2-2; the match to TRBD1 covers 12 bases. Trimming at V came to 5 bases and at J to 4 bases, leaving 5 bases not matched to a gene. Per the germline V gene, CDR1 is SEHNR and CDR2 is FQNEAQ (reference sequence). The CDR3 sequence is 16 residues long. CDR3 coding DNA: TGTGCCAGCAGCAAAGAGGGACAGGGGGCCACCGGGGAGCTGTTTTTT. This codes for CASSKEGQGATGELFF.